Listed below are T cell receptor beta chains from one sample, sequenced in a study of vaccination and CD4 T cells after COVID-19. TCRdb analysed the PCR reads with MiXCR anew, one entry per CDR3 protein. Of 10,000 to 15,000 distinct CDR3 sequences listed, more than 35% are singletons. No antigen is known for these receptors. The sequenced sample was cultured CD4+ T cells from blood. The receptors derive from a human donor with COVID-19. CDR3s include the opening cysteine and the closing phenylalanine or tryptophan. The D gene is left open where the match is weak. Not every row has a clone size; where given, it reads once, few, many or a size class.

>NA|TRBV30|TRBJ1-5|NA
CAWSVGGAGKPQHF
TGTGCCTGGAGTGTAGGAGGGGCGGGAAAGCCCCAGCATTTT
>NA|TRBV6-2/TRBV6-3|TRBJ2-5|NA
CASSEGPRWTQYF
TGTGCCAGCAGTGAGGGACCCCGATGGACCCAGTACTTC
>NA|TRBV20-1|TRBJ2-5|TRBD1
CSASRGMQETQYF
TGCAGTGCTAGCAGGGGGATGCAAGAGACCCAGTACTTC
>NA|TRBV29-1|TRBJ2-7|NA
CSVGGTYEQYF
TGCAGCGTTGGAGGGACCTACGAGCAGTACTTC
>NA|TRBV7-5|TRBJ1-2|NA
CISVLEVSGTGGFNYGYTF
NA
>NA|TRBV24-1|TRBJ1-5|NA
CATARAGDPSNQPQHF
TGTGCCACCGCCAGGGCTGGAGATCCTAGCAATCAGCCCCAGCATTTT
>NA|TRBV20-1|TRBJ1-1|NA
CSARDRGILGNTEAFF
TGCAGTGCTAGAGATCGGGGGATTCTGGGGAACACTGAAGCTTTCTTT
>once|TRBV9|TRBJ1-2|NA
CASSVGRGDINGYTF
TGTGCCAGCAGCGTAGGCAGGGGAGATATCAATGGCTACACCTTC
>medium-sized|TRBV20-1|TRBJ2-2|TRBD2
CSARLAGVGTGELFF
TGCAGTGCCAGACTAGCGGGGGTGGGGACCGGGGAGCTGTTTTTT
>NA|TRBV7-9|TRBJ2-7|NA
CASSTLDSPRMEQYF
TGTGCCAGCAGCACCCTAGACAGTCCGAGGATGGAGCAGTACTTC
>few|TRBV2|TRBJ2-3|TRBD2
CASSVGLADTDTQYF
TGTGCCAGCAGTGTAGGACTAGCGGACACAGATACGCAGTATTTT
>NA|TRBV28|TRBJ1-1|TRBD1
CASSTQGGRAGTEAFF
TGTGCCAGCAGCACACAGGGGGGCAGGGCGGGGACTGAAGCTTTCTTT
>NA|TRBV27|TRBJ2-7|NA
CASSTYGGAYEQYF
TGTGCCAGCAGTACATATGGCGGGGCCTACGAGCAGTACTTC
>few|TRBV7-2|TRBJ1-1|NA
CASSRGLGNTEAFF
TGTGCCAGCAGCCGGGGCCTGGGGAACACTGAAGCTTTCTTT
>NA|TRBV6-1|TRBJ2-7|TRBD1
CASSKAPLGGANYEQYF
TGTGCCAGCAGCAAGGCCCCCCTAGGGGGCGCGAACTACGAGCAGTACTTC
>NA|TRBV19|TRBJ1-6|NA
CVSSYRDSPLHF
TGTGTCAGTAGTTACCGAGATTCACCCCTCCACTTT
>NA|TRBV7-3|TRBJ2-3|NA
CASSLEPRSTDTQYF
TGTGCCAGCAGCCTCGAACCCCGTAGCACAGATACGCAGTATTTT
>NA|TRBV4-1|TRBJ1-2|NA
CASSHNTGGVPDGYTF
TGCGCCAGCAGCCACAATACAGGAGGGGTTCCCGATGGCTACACCTTC
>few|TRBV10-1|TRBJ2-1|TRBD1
CASSRTGRYNEQFF
TGCGCCAGCAGTCGGACAGGGCGCTACAATGAGCAGTTCTTC
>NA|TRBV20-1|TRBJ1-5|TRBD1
CSARNTGGNSNQPQHF
TGCAGTGCTAGAAATACAGGGGGAAATAGCAATCAGCCCCAGCATTTT
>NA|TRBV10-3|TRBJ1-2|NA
CAISEFYGQLYGYTF
TGTGCCATCAGTGAATTCTATGGGCAGCTCTATGGCTACACCTTC
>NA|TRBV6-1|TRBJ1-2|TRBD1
CASRMRTGGNYGYTF
TGTGCCAGCAGAATGCGGACAGGGGGTAACTATGGCTACACCTTC
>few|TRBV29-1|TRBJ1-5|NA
CSVAQGNSNQPQHF
TGCAGCGTTGCGCAGGGCAATAGCAATCAGCCCCAGCATTTT
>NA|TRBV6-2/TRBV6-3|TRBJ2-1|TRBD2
CASSYSSGVFEQFF
TGTGCCAGCAGTTACTCTAGCGGGGTCTTTGAGCAGTTCTTC
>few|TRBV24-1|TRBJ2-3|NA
CATSGTKMGDTQYF
TGTGCCACCAGTGGGACAAAAATGGGGGATACGCAGTATTTT
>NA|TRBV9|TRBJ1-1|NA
CASSPGVGFTEAFF
TGTGCCAGCAGTCCAGGGGTTGGTTTCACTGAAGCTTTCTTT
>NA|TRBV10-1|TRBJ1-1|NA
CASSERGRGSGNTEAFF
TGCGCCAGCAGTGAAAGAGGCAGGGGCTCGGGGAACACTGAAGCTTTCTTT
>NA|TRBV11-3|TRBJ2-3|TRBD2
CASSPSGGAPDTQYF
TGTGCCAGCAGTCCTAGCGGGGGGGCCCCAGATACGCAGTATTTT
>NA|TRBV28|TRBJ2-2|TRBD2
CASRITSGGTTGELFF
TGTGCCAGCAGGATCACTAGCGGGGGGACCACCGGGGAGCTGTTTTTT
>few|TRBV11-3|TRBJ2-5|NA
CASSLGGGETQYF
TGTGCCAGCAGCCTCGGGGGAGGAGAGACCCAGTACTTC
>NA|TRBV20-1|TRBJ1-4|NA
CSARSGPGKLFF
TGCAGTGCTAGAAGTGGGCCGGGAAAACTGTTTTTT
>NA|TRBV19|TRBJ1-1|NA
CATRMSGTEAFF
TGTGCCACCCGTATGTCGGGCACTGAAGCTTTCTTT
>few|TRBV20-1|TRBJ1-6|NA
CSARDNSRSSYNSPLHF
TGCAGTGCTAGAGATAATTCCAGAAGCTCCTATAATTCACCCCTCCACTTT
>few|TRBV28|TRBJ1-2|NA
CASTGPTTGYTF
TGTGCCAGCACTGGACCGACGACTGGCTACACCTTC
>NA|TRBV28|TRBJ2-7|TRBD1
CASSVTGAVSEQYF
TGTGCCAGCAGTGTAACAGGGGCGGTTTCCGAGCAGTACTTC
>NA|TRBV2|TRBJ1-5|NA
CASSPFNQPQHF
TGTGCCAGCTCCCCTTTCAATCAGCCCCAGCATTTT
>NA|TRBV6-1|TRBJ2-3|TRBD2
CASSELAGHLSTDTQYF
TGTGCCAGCAGTGAACTAGCGGGACACCTTAGCACAGATACGCAGTATTTT
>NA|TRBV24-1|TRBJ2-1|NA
CATSDPGLSNYNEQFF
TGTGCCACCAGTGACCCGGGCCTTTCAAACTACAATGAGCAGTTCTTC
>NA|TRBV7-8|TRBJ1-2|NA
CASSYGTLNYGYTF
TGTGCCAGCAGCTACGGGACACTTAACTATGGCTACACCTTC
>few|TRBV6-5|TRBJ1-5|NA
CASSYDQLGGVRNQPQHF
TGTGCCAGCAGTTACGACCAACTCGGGGGCGTGCGCAATCAGCCCCAGCATTTT